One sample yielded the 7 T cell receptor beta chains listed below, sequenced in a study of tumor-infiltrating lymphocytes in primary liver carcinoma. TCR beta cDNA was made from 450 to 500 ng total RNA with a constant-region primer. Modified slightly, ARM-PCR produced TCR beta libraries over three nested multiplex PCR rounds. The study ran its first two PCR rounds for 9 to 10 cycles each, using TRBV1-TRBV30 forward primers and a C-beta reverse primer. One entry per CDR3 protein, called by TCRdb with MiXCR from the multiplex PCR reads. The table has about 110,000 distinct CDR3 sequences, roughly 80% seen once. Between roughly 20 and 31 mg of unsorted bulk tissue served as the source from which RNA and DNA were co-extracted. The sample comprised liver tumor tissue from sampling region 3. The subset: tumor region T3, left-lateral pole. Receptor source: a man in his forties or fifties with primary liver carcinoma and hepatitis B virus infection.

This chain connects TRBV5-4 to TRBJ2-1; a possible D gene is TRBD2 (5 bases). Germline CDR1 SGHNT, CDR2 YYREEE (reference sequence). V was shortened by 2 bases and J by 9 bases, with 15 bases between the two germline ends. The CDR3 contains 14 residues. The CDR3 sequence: CASSFDRGCGEQFF. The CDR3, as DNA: TGTGCCAGCAGCTTTGACCGGGGTTGCGGTGAGCAGTTCTTC.

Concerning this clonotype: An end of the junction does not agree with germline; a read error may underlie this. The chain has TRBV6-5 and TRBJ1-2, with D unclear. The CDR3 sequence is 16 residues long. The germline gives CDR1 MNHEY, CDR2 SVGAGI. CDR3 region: CARSSVFGVVNHGYTF. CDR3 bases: TGTGCCAGGAGTTCCGTGTTCGGGGTCGTCAACCATGGCTACACCTTC.

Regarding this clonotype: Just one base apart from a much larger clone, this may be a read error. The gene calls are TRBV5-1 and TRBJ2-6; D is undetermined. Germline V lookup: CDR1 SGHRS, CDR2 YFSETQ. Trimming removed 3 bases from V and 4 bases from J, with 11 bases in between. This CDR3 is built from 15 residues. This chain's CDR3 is CASSWVGFGANVLTF. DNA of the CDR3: TGCGCCAGCAGCTGGGTGGGCTTCGGGGCCAACGTCCTGACTTTC. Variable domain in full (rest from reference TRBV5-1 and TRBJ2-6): KAGVTQTPRYLIKTRGQQVTLSCSPISGHRSVSWYQQTPGQGLQFLFEYFSETQRNKGNFPGRFSGRQFSNSRSEMNVSTLELGDSALYLCASSWVGFGANVLTFGAGSRLTVL.

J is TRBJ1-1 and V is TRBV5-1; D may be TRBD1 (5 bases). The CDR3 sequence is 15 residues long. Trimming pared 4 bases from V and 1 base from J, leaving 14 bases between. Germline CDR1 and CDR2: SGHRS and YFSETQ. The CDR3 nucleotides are TGCGCCAGCAGCAAGTTAGGGGTTACGAACACTGAAGCTTTCTTT. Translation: CASSKLGVTNTEAFF.

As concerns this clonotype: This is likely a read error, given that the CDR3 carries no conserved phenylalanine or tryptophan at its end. The CDR3 reads CARSIGGTTEAFC. The CDR3 nucleotides read TGTGCCAGGAGCATAGGGGGGACTACTGAAGCTTTCTGT. The rearrangement uses TRBV6-6 and TRBJ1-1, with D possibly matching TRBD1 (6 bases). Germline values: CDR1 MNHNY, CDR2 SVGAGI (reference sequence). The CDR3 is 13 residues long. Trimming took 9 bases from V and 5 from J, leaving 16 bases between them.

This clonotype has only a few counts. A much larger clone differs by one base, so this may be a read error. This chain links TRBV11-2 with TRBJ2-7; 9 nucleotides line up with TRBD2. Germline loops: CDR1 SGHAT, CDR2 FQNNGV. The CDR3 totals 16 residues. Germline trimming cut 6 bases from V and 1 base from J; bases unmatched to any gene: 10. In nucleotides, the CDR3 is TGTGCCAGCAGTCCCCCTGGCGGGAGGGGGTCCTACGAGCAGTACTTC. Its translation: CASSPPGGRGSYEQYF.

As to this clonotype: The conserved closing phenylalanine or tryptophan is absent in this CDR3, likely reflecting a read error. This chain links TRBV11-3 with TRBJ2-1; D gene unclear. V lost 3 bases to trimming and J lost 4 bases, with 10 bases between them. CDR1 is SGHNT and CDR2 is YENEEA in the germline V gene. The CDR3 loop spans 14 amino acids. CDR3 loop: CASSFASPYNEQFL. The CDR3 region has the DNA TGTGCCAGCAGCTTCGCCAGCCCTTACAATGAGCAGTTCCTC.